This T cell receptor beta chain was identified during a study of T cells in Graves' hyperthyroidism and ophthalmopathy. General study points: Model predictions of ophthalmopathy came a median around 7.1 months before onset.

CDR3 size: 17 residues. Trimming took 5 bases from V and 0 from J, leaving 17 bases between them. CDR1 is SNHLY and CDR2 is FYNNEI in the germline V gene. This clonotype was seen a handful of times. Its antigen remains unknown. The source material, RNA transcripts, was used to amplify TCR beta CDR3 regions. The study used the HTBI primer set for a first-round RT-PCR of the TCR CDR3. TCRdb itself ran the multiplex PCR reads through MiXCR, one entry per CDR3 protein. The table shows some 350,000 distinct CDR3 sequences, with about 15% occurring only once. The sample, blood from the first hyperthyroidism diagnosis, precedes any ophthalmopathy symptoms.

The sample was blood. The rearrangement joins TRBV2 to TRBJ2-1, with D hard to call. The source of this sequence is a woman under 30 with Graves' hyperthyroidism that later progressed to Graves' ophthalmopathy. In DNA, the CDR3 is TGTGCCAGCAGTCCAAGCAACCGGGCCTACTCCTACAATGAGCAGTTCTTC. Translating gives CASSPSNRAYSYNEQFF.